A single T cell receptor beta chain is shown here with its context. V lost 1 base to trimming and J lost 7 bases, with 20 bases between them. The CDR3 is 17 residues long. Germline CDR1 and CDR2: MGHRA and YSYEKL. Sequencing used immunoSEQ multiplex PCR; TCRdb keeps in-frame clones, though not all of them. The sample lists roughly 300,000 clones; around four fifths were seen once. The sample is drawn from a study of blood T cell repertoires in COVID-19. Background on the study: Some COVID-19 samples were acute and others convalescent; all came from the United States, Italy and Spain. The analysed material was cDNA or gDNA that came from T cells, B-cell-depleted T cells, or PBMCs.

The chain recombines TRBV4-1 with TRBJ1-5; the D gene is possibly TRBD1 (5 bases). The clonotype comes from a woman aged 50 to 65 with acute or convalescent COVID-19. Sequenced material: peripheral blood. The CDR3 spells CASSQGLSGGMGQPQHF. Here the CDR3 DNA reads TGCGCCAGCAGCCAAGGTCTCTCCGGGGGTATGGGACAGCCCCAGCATTTT.